This is a list of T cell receptor beta chains from one sample in a study of CD8+ T cells in alopecia areata. Assay used: immunoSEQ multiplex PCR; TCRdb lists only in-frame clones, some missing. The table records about 150,000 clones, 58% of them present only once. The specimen was CD4+ T cells sorted from blood, collected at week 0. All receptors come from a human donor with alopecia areata. CDR3s include the opening cysteine and the closing phenylalanine or tryptophan. Each record gives: clone size, D gene, V gene, J gene, CDR3 protein, CDR3 DNA. A D gene is named only where the DNA matches it firmly. The size field is filled for only some rows; it gives once, few, many or a size class.

>NA|TRBD1|TRBV2|TRBJ1-4
CASSGDRANEKLFF
TGTGCCAGCAGTGGGGACAGGGCTAATGAAAAACTGTTTTTT
>NA|NA|TRBV7-2|TRBJ2-1
CASSLAAGGAENEQFF
TGTGCCAGCAGCTTAGCCGCGGGCGGGGCGGAGAATGAGCAGTTCTTC
>NA|NA|TRBV7-2|TRBJ2-7
CASSASLNQREYF
TGTGCCAGCAGCGCCTCTCTAAACCAAAGGGAGTACTTC
>NA|NA|TRBV6-6|TRBJ1-1
CASILQGASRGTEAFF
TGTGCCAGCATCCTCCAAGGGGCAAGCCGAGGCACTGAAGCTTTCTTT
>NA|NA|TRBV5-4|TRBJ2-5
CASSREGAETQYF
TGTGCCAGCAGCAGGGAGGGGGCAGAGACCCAGTACTTC
>few|NA|TRBV29-1|TRBJ2-5
CSVALQGKAQYF
TGCAGCGTTGCCTTACAGGGAAAGGCCCAGTACTTC
>once|NA|TRBV4-3|TRBJ2-2
CASSQDRVTGELFF
TGCGCCAGCAGCCAAGACCGGGTCACCGGGGAGCTGTTTTTT
>NA|NA|TRBV27|TRBJ1-2
CASSLSGLYGYTF
TGTGCCAGCAGTTTATCCGGTTTGTATGGCTACACCTTC
>NA|TRBD1|TRBV10-3|TRBJ1-2
CAITVDRGDYGYTF
TGTGCCATCACCGTAGACAGGGGAGACTATGGCTACACCTTC
>NA|TRBD1|TRBV5-1|TRBJ2-1
CASSSGGQGKVNEQFF
TGCGCCAGCAGCTCGGGGGGACAGGGTAAAGTTAATGAGCAGTTCTTC
>NA|TRBD2|TRBV5-6|TRBJ2-7
CASSPTSGGPRAEYF
TGTGCCAGCAGCCCGACTAGCGGGGGGCCACGAGCAGAGTACTTC
>once|NA|TRBV30|TRBJ2-4
CAWSKNLAKNIQYF
TGTGCCTGGTCTAAAAACCTAGCCAAAAACATTCAGTACTTC
>NA|TRBD1|TRBV15|TRBJ2-5
CATSRPTGETQYF
TGTGCCACCAGCAGACCGACAGGGGAGACCCAGTACTTC
>NA|TRBD1|TRBV5-1|TRBJ2-7
CASSSWIGTEVYEQYF
TGCGCCAGCAGCTCCTGGATTGGGACAGAAGTCTACGAGCAGTACTTC
>NA|TRBD1|TRBV2|TRBJ2-4
CASSVDRSGIQYF
TGTGCCAGCAGTGTGGACAGGAGCGGCATTCAGTACTTC
>NA|NA|TRBV29-1|TRBJ1-5
CSPRVRVSYSNQPQHF
TGCAGCCCGAGGGTTCGAGTCAGCTATAGCAATCAGCCCCAGCATTTT
>NA|TRBD1|TRBV7-9|TRBJ1-5
CASSLGQGGQPQHF
TGTGCCAGCAGCTTAGGACAGGGGGGTCAGCCCCAGCATTTT
>few|NA|TRBV18|TRBJ2-5
CASSPPPRGSQYF
TGTGCCAGCTCACCACCACCCCGGGGATCCCAGTACTTC
>NA|TRBD2|TRBV7-2|TRBJ2-1
CASSLALRASGGNEQFF
TGTGCCAGCAGCTTAGCGCTCCGGGCGTCGGGAGGCAATGAGCAGTTCTTC
>NA|TRBD1|TRBV6-5|TRBJ1-5
CASRAGGGSNQPQHF
TGTGCCAGCAGGGCAGGGGGAGGGAGCAATCAGCCCCAGCATTTT
>NA|NA|TRBV15|TRBJ2-3
CATSREGPRRDTQYF
TGTGCCACCAGCAGAGAAGGGCCTAGGCGTGATACGCAGTATTTT
>once|NA|TRBV27|TRBJ1-2
CASSPRVGGAGGYTF
TGTGCCAGCAGTCCCCGAGTTGGGGGGGCAGGTGGCTACACCTTC
>NA|NA|TRBV7-2|TRBJ2-3
CASSPETGVRPGTDTQYF
TGTGCCAGCAGCCCTGAGACAGGAGTCCGGCCCGGCACAGATACGCAGTATTTT
>NA|TRBD2|TRBV5-6|TRBJ2-4
CASSLGLAAEYF
TGTGCCAGCAGCTTGGGACTAGCTGCGGAGTACTTC